The clone carrying this TCR beta chain has more than one count but fewer than ten. The data belong to a study of pediatric ulcerative colitis. Rectal tissue came from one to two pinch biopsies taken at colonoscopy. The germline V gene has CDR1 SGHTA and CDR2 FQGTGA. V was cut by 5 bases and J by 5 bases, with 12 bases left in between. CDR3 length: 13 amino acids. TCRdb's table, derived via immunoSEQ multiplex PCR, lists solely in-frame clones and lacks some. The data contain about 22,000 clones, around 64% of them singletons. This clonotype was sampled from a boy aged 5-17 years with severe ulcerative colitis. The sequencing sample was made of gut tissue. The gene calls are TRBV7-3 and TRBJ1-1; D is ambiguous. CDR3 sequence reads: CASSHLVGTEAFF. CDR3 bases: TGTGCCAGCAGCCACCTGGTTGGTACTGAAGCTTTCTTT.